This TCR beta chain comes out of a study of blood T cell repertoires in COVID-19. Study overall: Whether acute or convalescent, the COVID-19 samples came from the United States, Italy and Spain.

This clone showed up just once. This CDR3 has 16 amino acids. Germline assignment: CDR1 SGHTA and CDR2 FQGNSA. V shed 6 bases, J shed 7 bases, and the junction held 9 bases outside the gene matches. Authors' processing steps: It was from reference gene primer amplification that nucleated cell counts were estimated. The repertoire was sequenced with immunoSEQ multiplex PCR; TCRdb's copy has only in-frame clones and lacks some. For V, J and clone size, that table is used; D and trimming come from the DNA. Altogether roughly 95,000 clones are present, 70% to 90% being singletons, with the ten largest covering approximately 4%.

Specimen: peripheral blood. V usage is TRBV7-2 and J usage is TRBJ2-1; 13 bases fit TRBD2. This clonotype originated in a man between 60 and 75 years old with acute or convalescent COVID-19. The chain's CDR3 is CASSQLAGGRENEQFF. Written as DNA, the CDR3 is TGTGCCAGCAGTCAACTAGCGGGAGGGCGAGAAAATGAGCAGTTCTTC.